These 22 T cell receptor beta chains share one sample of origin, sequenced in a study of cytomegalovirus exposure and HLA in healthy donors. TCRdb keeps only in-frame clones here, not all; method: immunoSEQ multiplex PCR. The data show approximately 160,000 clones, roughly 86% seen once. Material for sequencing was PBMCs. The receptors shown here come from a woman under 30 in good health and CMV-seropositive.

The V and J genes are TRBV2 and TRBJ2-7; the match to TRBD2 covers 13 bases. V gave up 6 bases and J gave up 5 bases; unmatched junction bases: 4. CDR3 length: 14 amino acids. The germline gives CDR1 SNHLY, CDR2 FYNNEI. Here the CDR3 DNA reads TGTGCCAGCAGGGGGACTAGCGGGACCCACGAGCAGTACTTC. It yields the protein CASRGTSGTHEQYF.

This clone has a single count. The gene calls are TRBV5-1 and TRBJ2-3; 9 nucleotides line up with TRBD2. Germline CDR1 SGHRS, CDR2 YFSETQ. The length of the CDR3 is 14 residues. Losses at the gene ends were 5 bases for V and 5 bases for J; bases not matched to a gene: 6. The CDR3: CASSFAGGRDTQYF. The CDR3 nucleotides are TGCGCCAGCAGTTTCGCGGGAGGGAGAGATACGCAGTATTTT.

The chain employs TRBV7-9 and TRBJ2-5; TRBD2 matches 9 bases. Germline V gene lookup returns CDR1 SEHNR and CDR2 FQNEAQ (reference sequence). The CDR3 contains 17 residues. V trimming: 2 bases; J trimming: 1 base; junction bases outside the gene matches: 8. CDR3 nucleotides: TGTGCCAGCAGCTTATTTCGGGCGGGAGGGGGCCAAGAGACCCAGTACTTC. It encodes CASSLFRAGGGQETQYF.

The rearrangement uses TRBV21-1 and TRBJ2-7; TRBD1, the D gene given by the table, was not confirmed from the DNA. TRBV21-1 is a known pseudogene. The length of the CDR3 is 17 residues. The CDR3 DNA follows: TGTGCCAGCAGCTCCCCCTCAAGGGACAGGGCCTCCTACGAGCAGTACTTC. Translation: CASSSPSRDRASYEQYF.

The V call is TRBV10-3, the J call TRBJ1-5; D might be TRBD1 (5 bases). The ends were cut back, 2 bases at V and 4 bases at J, with 12 bases in the middle. Germline assignment: CDR1 ENHRY and CDR2 SYGVKD. The length of the CDR3 is 15 residues. The CDR3 coding sequence is TGTGCCATCAGTGAGGCCCAGGGTGGGAATCAGCCCCAGCATTTT. The encoded protein is CAISEAQGGNQPQHF.

This clone was observed a few times. This rearrangement joins TRBV7-9 to TRBJ1-1; D not resolved. The ends were cut back, 1 base at V and 7 bases at J, with 7 bases in the middle. Germline V gene sequence: CDR1 SEHNR, CDR2 FQNEAQ (reference sequence). This CDR3 is built from 12 residues. The CDR3 DNA is TGTGCCAGCAGCTTAGTCGGGGTTGAAGCTTTCTTT. It encodes CASSLVGVEAFF.

The gene calls are TRBV5-6 and TRBJ2-1; TRBD1 matches 8 bases. The germline gives CDR1 SGHDT, CDR2 YYEEEE. J was trimmed by 7 bases and V by 2 bases; bases with no gene match: 5. CDR3 length: 14 amino acids. The DNA of the CDR3 is TGTGCCAGCAGCTTCAGGGGGCGCGGGAATGAGCAGTTCTTC. Translated: CASSFRGRGNEQFF.

The chain combines TRBV7-6 with TRBJ2-2, with 12 positions matching TRBD1. CDR1 is SGHVS and CDR2 is FNYEAQ in the germline V gene. Germline trimming cut 3 bases from V and 4 bases from J; bases unmatched to any gene: 3. The length of the CDR3 is 16 residues. CDR3 sequence reads: CASSFGTGGSTGELFF. The CDR3, as DNA: TGTGCCAGCAGCTTCGGGACAGGGGGCAGCACCGGGGAGCTGTTTTTT.

The genes are TRBV4-1 and TRBJ2-7, with D unclear. Germline CDR1 and CDR2: MGHRA and YSYEKL. The CDR3 runs to 15 residues. Trimming left V 4 bases short and J 5 bases short, with 18 bases between. This chain's CDR3 is CASSPLLTEYDEQYF. In DNA form, the CDR3 reads TGCGCCAGCAGCCCACTATTAACCGAGTACGACGAGCAGTACTTC.

The chain carries TRBV5-6 and TRBJ1-2, with D unclear. The CDR3 totals 12 residues. V was shortened by 4 bases and J by 9 bases, with 13 bases between the two germline ends. Germline CDR1 SGHDT, CDR2 YYEEEE. The CDR3 DNA reads TGTGCCAGCAGCCCCCTGCAGGCTAGCTACACCTTC. Translated, it gives CASSPLQASYTF.

The rearrangement joins TRBV6-5 to TRBJ2-2, with 9 bases fitting TRBD2. CDR3 length: 15 residues. Germline V CDR1 and CDR2: MNHEY, SVGAGI. The J segment lost 8 bases and the V segment lost 3 bases, leaving 7 bases of the junction unmatched. CDR3 loop: CASSYISGRSGELFF. DNA for the CDR3: TGTGCCAGCAGTTATATTAGCGGGAGATCTGGGGAGCTGTTTTTT.

This chain links TRBV5-6 with TRBJ2-1; D remains ambiguous. The length of the CDR3 is 14 residues. In germline, CDR1 is SGHDT, CDR2 YYEEEE. V lost 4 bases and J 1 base, leaving 9 bases between the germline ends. CDR3 sequence reads: CASSLRHSYNEQFF. The CDR3 bases are TGTGCCAGCAGCCTACGACATTCCTACAATGAGCAGTTCTTC.

The chain couples TRBV5-1 to TRBJ2-3; 12 positions agree with TRBD2. CDR1 is SGHRS and CDR2 is YFSETQ in the germline V gene. J lost 2 bases, V lost 3 bases, and 4 bases had no gene match. The CDR3 is 16 residues long. The CDR3 DNA follows: TGCGCCAGCAGCTGGGGACTAGCGGGCAACACAGATACGCAGTATTTT. Residues: CASSWGLAGNTDTQYF.

The chain has TRBV5-1 and TRBJ1-2; 7 positions agree with TRBD1. Germline loops: CDR1 SGHRS, CDR2 YFSETQ. V lost 4 bases to trimming and J lost 4 bases; unmatched junction nucleotides: 7. This CDR3 has 14 residues. This CDR3 reads CASSPRDSGYGYTF. Here the CDR3 DNA reads TGCGCCAGCAGCCCCCGGGACAGTGGCTATGGCTACACCTTC.

This chain's CDR3 is CASSLGLAGDTQYF. DNA of the CDR3: TGTGCCAGCAGCTTGGGGCTAGCGGGAGATACGCAGTATTTT. The chain has TRBV5-4 and TRBJ2-3, with 8 bases fitting TRBD2. The J segment lost 5 bases and the V segment lost 0 bases, leaving 2 bases of the junction unmatched. The CDR3 has 14 amino acids. Germline lookup yields CDR1 SGHNT and CDR2 YYREEE (reference sequence). The full variable domain, in which reference TRBV5-4 and TRBJ2-3 provide the parts outside the CDR3, is ETGVTQSPTHLIKTRGQQVTLRCSSQSGHNTVSWYQQALGQGPQFIFQYYREEENGRGNFPPRFSGLQFPNYSSELNVNALELDDSALYLCASSLGLAGDTQYFGPGTRLTVL.

J is TRBJ2-5 and V is TRBV5-6; 11 nucleotides agree with TRBD2. The CDR3 loop spans 19 amino acids. Per germline, CDR1 SGHDT and CDR2 YYEEEE. The V segment lost 1 base and the J segment 5 bases; nucleotides outside the gene matches: 16. The CDR3 nucleotides are TGTGCCAGCAGCTTGAGCGTGGGCCTAGCGGGAGGCCCAGGCGAGACCCAGTACTTC. Protein: CASSLSVGLAGGPGETQYF.

This chain links TRBV29-1 with TRBJ1-1; maybe TRBD1 (6 bases). Trimming stripped 6 bases from V and 8 bases from J, with 13 bases between. Germline CDR1 reads SQVTM; CDR2 reads ANQGSEA. The CDR3 sequence is 11 residues long. The CDR3 nucleotides read TGCAGCGTCCAAAGACAGGCCGAAGCTTTCTTT. The encoded protein is CSVQRQAEAFF.

The chain combines TRBV28 with TRBJ1-2; D unclear. Germline assignment: CDR1 MDHEN and CDR2 SYDVKM. V dropped 3 bases and J dropped 4 bases, with 9 bases sitting between them. This CDR3 is built from 13 residues. Here the CDR3 DNA reads TGTGCCAGCAGTTTTAAACAGACCTATGGCTACACCTTC. As protein: CASSFKQTYGYTF.

CDR3 bases: TGTGCCACCAGCAGATTCGGACAGGGGATTGCAGATACGCAGTATTTT. This codes for CATSRFGQGIADTQYF. The rearrangement links TRBV15 to TRBJ2-3, with 9 nucleotides matching TRBD1. V lost 2 bases, J lost 4 bases, and 7 bases stayed unmatched. Germline CDR1 and CDR2: LNHNV and YYDKDF (reference sequence). The CDR3 contains 16 residues.

The rearrangement uses TRBV28 and TRBJ2-6; a weak D match, TRBD1 (6 bases). Germline CDR1 is MDHEN and CDR2 is SYDVKM. The CDR3 has 14 residues. The CDR3 region is CEEQGTSGANVLTF. The CDR3 DNA reads TGTGAAGAACAGGGAACCTCTGGGGCCAACGTCCTGACTTTC.

This clone was seen once. The chain couples TRBV19 to TRBJ1-3; possible D gene TRBD1, 5 bases. Germline values: CDR1 LNHDA, CDR2 SQIVND (reference sequence). V lost 5 bases to trimming and J lost 8 bases, with 10 bases between them. The CDR3 totals 12 residues. This CDR3 is CASSASGDTIYF. In nucleotides, the CDR3 is TGTGCCAGTAGTGCCTCGGGGGACACCATATATTTT.

The rearrangement uses TRBV4-1 and TRBJ2-1; possibly TRBD1 for D (6 bases). The germline V gene encodes CDR1 MGHRA and CDR2 YSYEKL. The ends were cut back, 6 bases at V and 2 bases at J, with 17 bases in the middle. CDR3 length: 16 amino acids. CDR3 region: CASSYPGRGPYNEQFF. The CDR3 DNA sequence: TGCGCCAGCAGTTACCCGGGCAGGGGACCCTACAATGAGCAGTTCTTC.